This TCR beta chain comes out of a study of T-cell memory formation after mild COVID-19. About the study: TCR clustering was largely donor specific.

Study-level findings and limits: Some SARS-CoV-2-responding clones were already detected in memory before infection. CD4/CD8 balance held among clones contracting day 15 to 85, and later expanders leaned CD4+. A second wave of clones peaked on day 37, and their SARS-CoV-2 specificity went unconfirmed.

This clonotype was found a few times. The target antigen is unknown. A single record per CDR3 protein comes from TCRdb applying MiXCR to the 5' RACE reads. Of some 57,000 distinct CDR3 sequences detected, 9% to 15% appear once; the ten largest clones hold under 30%. The CDR3 is 11 residues long. V was pared by 4 bases and J by 5 bases, with 2 bases between. Germline CDR1 is MGHRA and CDR2 is YSYEKL. The chain couples TRBV4-1 to TRBJ1-4; no clear D. The source material was PBMCs or a T cell subset sorted from them (not recorded which). The sequence was obtained from a man between 18 and 29 years old who had mild COVID-19 (a few samples of this study predate the infection). Cell type and time point are not known. The CDR3 region is CASSPNEKLFF. CDR3 sequence (DNA): TGCGCCAGCAGCCCGAATGAAAAACTGTTTTTT.